The following is a T cell receptor (beta chain) sequence with its context. This specimen belongs to a study of OX40 agonist ivuxolimab in advanced cancers. Here immunoSEQ multiplex PCR was the method, and the copy in TCRdb shows in-frame clones only, minus some. The sample holds 30,000 to 45,000 clones, about 78% seen once. The CDR3 extends over 14 amino acids. Germline values: CDR1 SGHNT, CDR2 YYREEE (reference sequence). The TCR comes from an adult with an advanced solid tumor such as melanoma, head and neck, liver or kidney cancer. The input for sequencing was CD4+ or CD8+ T cells sorted from blood, taken in a trial of the OX40 agonist ivuxolimab. The genes are TRBV5-4 and TRBJ2-5; weak D call: TRBD1 (6 bases). The better agreement between TRBJ2-7 and the DNA end casts doubt on the J call. CDR3 nucleotides: TGTGCCAGCAGCTCCTGGGGCAGGGGCAACGAGCAGTACTTC. Protein: CASSSWGRGNEQYF.